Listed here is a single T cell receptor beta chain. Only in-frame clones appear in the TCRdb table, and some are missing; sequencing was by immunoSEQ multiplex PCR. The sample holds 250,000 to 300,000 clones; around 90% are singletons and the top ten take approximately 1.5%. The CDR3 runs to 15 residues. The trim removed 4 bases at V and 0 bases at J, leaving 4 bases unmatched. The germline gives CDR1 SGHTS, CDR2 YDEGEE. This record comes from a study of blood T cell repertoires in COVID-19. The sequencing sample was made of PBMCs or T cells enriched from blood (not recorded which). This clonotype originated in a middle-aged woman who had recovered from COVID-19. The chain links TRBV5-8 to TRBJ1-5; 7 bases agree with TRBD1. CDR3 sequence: CASSLQGYSNQPQHF. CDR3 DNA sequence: TGTGCCAGCAGCCTACAGGGGTATAGCAATCAGCCCCAGCATTTT. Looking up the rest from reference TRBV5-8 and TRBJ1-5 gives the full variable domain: EAGVTQSPTHLIKTRGQQATLRCSPISGHTSVYWYQQALGLGLQFLLWYDEGEERNRGNFPPRFSGRQFPNYSSELNVNALELEDSALYLCASSLQGYSNQPQHFGDGTRLSIL.